This T cell receptor beta chain was documented in a study of CD4 and CD8 cells across lung adenocarcinoma regions. The patients had localized lung adenocarcinoma, a non-small cell subtype. Germline V CDR1 and CDR2: MNHNS, SASEGT. V was clipped by 6 bases and J by 8 bases; unmatched bases: 8. This CDR3 region has 15 residues. One entry per CDR3 protein results from TCRdb running MiXCR on the PCR reads. The repertoire holds a few thousand distinct CDR3 sequences, with 51% as singletons. V gene TRBV6-1 combines with J gene TRBJ2-1; 12 positions match TRBD2. The sequenced sample consisted of CD4+ T cells from the margin of a lung tumor. The source of this sequence is a female donor with lung adenocarcinoma. The CD4 and CD8 labels of this study may be unreliable. The CDR3 protein is CASSLAGGVGYEQFF. In nucleotides, the CDR3 is TGTGCCAGCAGCCTAGCGGGAGGGGTTGGGTATGAGCAGTTCTTC.